This T cell receptor (beta chain) was observed in a study of technical replicates of blood from a handful of donors. The CDR3 totals 15 residues. The V end was cut by 4 bases, the J end by 0 bases, with 14 bases between. Germline CDR1 reads GTSNPN; CDR2 reads SVGIG (reference sequence). Method: immunoSEQ multiplex PCR; TCRdb's copy keeps in-frame clones and lacks some. The sample gives approximately 93,000 clones, about 94% of which show up once; approximately 0.26% is in the top ten. Material: T cells isolated from PBMCs. The TCR comes from a human donor in good health. The rearrangement joins TRBV30 to TRBJ2-3; TRBD2 is a possible D gene (5 bases). The CDR3 region has the DNA TGTGCCTGGAAAGAAACTAGTCCTAGCACAGATACGCAGTATTTT. This sequence encodes CAWKETSPSTDTQYF.